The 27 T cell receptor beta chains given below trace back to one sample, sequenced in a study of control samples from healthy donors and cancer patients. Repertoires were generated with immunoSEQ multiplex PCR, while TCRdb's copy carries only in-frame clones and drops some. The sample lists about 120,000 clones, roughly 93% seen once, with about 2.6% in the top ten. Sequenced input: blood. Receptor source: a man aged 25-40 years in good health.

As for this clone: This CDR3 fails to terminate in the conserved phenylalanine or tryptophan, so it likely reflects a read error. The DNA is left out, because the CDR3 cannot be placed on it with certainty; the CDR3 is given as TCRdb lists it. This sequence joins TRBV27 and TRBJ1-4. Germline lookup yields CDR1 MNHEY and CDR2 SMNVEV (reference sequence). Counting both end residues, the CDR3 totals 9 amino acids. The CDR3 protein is CASKRRGWG.

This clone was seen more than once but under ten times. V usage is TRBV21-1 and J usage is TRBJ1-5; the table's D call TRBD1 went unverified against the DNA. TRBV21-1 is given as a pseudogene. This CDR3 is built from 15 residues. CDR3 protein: CASTRTGASNQPQHF. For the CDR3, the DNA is TGTGCCAGCACCCGGACAGGCGCTAGCAATCAGCCCCAGCATTTT.

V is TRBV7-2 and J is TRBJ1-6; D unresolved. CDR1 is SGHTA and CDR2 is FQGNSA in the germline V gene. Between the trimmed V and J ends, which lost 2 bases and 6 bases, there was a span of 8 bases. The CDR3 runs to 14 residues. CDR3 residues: CASSLPRFNSPLHF. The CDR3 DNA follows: TGTGCCAGCAGCTTACCGAGGTTTAATTCACCCCTCCACTTT.

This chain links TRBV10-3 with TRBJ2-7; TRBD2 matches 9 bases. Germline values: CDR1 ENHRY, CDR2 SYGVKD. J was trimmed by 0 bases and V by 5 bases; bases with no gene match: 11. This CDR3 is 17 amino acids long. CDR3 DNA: TGTGCCATCAGTACCCTTGGTGAGACTAGCGGCTCCTACGAGCAGTACTTC. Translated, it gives CAISTLGETSGSYEQYF.

CDR3 nucleotides: TGTGCCAGCAGCTTGTGGTCCAGGGAGAATCGGCCTCAGCATTTT. It yields the protein CASSLWSRENRPQHF. The rearrangement links TRBV5-6 to TRBJ1-5, with a tentative D call TRBD1 (5 bases). Germline V gene sequence: CDR1 SGHDT, CDR2 YYEEEE. This CDR3 has 15 amino acids. V was trimmed by 1 base and J by 13 bases, leaving 21 bases between them.

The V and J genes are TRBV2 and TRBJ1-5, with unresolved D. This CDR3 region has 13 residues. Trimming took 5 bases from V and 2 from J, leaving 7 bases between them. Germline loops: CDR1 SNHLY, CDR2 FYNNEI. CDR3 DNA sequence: TGTGCCAGCAGTCCCAGTGGCAATCAGCCCCAGCATTTT. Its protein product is CASSPSGNQPQHF.

This chain's CDR3 is CASSFSGGAWEQYF. CDR3 DNA sequence: TGTGCCAGCAGCTTCAGCGGGGGGGCTTGGGAGCAGTACTTC. The chain is built from TRBV7-6 and TRBJ2-7, with TRBD2 matching over 10 bases. With V trimmed by 3 bases and J by 7 bases, 6 bases remained unmatched. Germline values: CDR1 SGHVS, CDR2 FNYEAQ. This CDR3 comprises 14 residues.

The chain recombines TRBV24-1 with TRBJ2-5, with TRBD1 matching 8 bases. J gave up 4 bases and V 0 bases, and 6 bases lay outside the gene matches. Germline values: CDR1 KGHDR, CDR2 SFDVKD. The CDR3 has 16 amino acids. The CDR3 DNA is TGTGCCACCAGTGATTTGGGGCAGGGGGCCGGAGAGACCCAGTACTTC. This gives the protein CATSDLGQGAGETQYF.

The CDR3 region has the DNA TGTGCCAGCAGCTTAATTCGGGCTAGCGGGGGGCTCGGGGAAGAGACCCAGTACTTC. Protein sequence: CASSLIRASGGLGEETQYF. The J gene is TRBJ2-5, the V gene TRBV7-3; 11 bases are shared with TRBD2. This CDR3 has 19 residues. The ends lost 1 base at V and 3 bases at J; junction bases unmatched: 13. Germline V CDR1 and CDR2: SGHTA, FQGTGA.

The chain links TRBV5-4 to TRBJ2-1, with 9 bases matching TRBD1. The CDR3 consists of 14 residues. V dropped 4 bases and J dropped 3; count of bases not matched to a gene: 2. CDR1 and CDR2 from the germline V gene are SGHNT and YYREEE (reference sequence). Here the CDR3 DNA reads TGTGCCAGCAGCGTGGACAGGGGCTACAATGAGCAGTTCTTC. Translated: CASSVDRGYNEQFF.

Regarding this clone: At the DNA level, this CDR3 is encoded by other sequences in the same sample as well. The CDR3 here is CASSPGQGIGYGYTF. Written as DNA, the CDR3 is TGTGCCAGCTCCCCGGGACAGGGGATTGGCTATGGCTACACCTTC. V usage is TRBV18 and J usage is TRBJ1-2; 10 bases map to TRBD1. CDR3 length equals 15 residues. V lost 6 bases to trimming and J lost 4 bases; unmatched junction nucleotides: 8. Germline lookup yields CDR1 KGHSH and CDR2 LQKENI.

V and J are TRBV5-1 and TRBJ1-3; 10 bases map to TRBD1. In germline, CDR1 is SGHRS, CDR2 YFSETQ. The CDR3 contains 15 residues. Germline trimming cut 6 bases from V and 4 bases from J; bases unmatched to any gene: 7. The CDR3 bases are TGCGCCAGCATGGGGACAGGGGCGTTCGGAAACACCATATATTTT. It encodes CASMGTGAFGNTIYF.

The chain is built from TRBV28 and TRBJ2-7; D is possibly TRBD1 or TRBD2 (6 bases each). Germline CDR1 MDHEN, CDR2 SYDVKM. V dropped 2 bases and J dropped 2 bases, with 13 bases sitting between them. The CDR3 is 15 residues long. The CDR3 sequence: CASSLIRGRAYEQYF. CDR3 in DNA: TGTGCCAGCAGTTTAATCCGGGGGCGGGCCTACGAGCAGTACTTC.

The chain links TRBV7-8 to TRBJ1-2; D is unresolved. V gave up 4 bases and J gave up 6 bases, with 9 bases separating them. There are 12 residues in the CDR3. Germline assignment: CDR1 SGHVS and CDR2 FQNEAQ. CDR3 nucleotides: TGTGCCAGCAGCTCGCCTCAGGATGGCTACACCTTC. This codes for CASSSPQDGYTF. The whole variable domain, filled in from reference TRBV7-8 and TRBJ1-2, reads GAGVSQSPRYKVAKRGQDVALRCDPISGHVSLFWYQQALGQGPEFLTYFQNEAQLDKSGLPSDRFFAERPEGSVSTLKIQRTQQEDSAVYLCASSSPQDGYTFGSGTRLTVV.

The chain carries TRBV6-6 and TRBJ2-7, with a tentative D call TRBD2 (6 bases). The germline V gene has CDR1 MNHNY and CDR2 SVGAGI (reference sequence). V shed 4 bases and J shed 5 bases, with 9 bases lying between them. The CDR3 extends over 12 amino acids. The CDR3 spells CASSSGGDEQYV. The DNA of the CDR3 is TGTGCCAGCAGTTCTGGAGGGGACGAGCAGTACGTC.

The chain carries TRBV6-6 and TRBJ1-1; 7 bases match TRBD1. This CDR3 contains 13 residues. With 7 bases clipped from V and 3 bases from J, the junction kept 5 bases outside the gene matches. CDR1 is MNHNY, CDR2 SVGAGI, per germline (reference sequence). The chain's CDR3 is CASILQGYTEAFF. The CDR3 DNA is TGTGCCAGCATCTTACAGGGGTACACTGAAGCTTTCTTT.

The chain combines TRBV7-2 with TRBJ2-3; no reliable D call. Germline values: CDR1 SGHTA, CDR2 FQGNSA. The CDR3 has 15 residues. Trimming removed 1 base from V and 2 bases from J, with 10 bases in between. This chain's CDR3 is CASSLDRLFTDTQYF. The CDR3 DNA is TGTGCCAGCAGCTTAGATCGCCTTTTCACAGATACGCAGTATTTT.

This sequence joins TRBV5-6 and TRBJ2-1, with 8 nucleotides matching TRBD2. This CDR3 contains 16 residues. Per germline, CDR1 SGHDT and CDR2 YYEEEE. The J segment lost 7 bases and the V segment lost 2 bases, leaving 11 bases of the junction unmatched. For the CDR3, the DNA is TGTGCCAGCAGCTTACCGGGACTAGGAGGTCCTAATGAGCAGTTCTTC. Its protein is CASSLPGLGGPNEQFF. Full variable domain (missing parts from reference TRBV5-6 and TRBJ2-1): DAGVTQSPTHLIKTRGQQVTLRCSPKSGHDTVSWYQQALGQGPQFIFQYYEEEERQRGNFPDRFSGHQFPNYSSELNVNALLLGDSALYLCASSLPGLGGPNEQFFGPGTRLTVL.

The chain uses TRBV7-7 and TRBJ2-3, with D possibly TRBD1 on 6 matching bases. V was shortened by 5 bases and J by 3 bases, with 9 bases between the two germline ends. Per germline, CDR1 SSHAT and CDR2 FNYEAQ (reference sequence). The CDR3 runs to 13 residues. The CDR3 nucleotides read TGTGCCAGCAGCCCCAGGGGAACAGATACGCAGTATTTT. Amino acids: CASSPRGTDTQYF.

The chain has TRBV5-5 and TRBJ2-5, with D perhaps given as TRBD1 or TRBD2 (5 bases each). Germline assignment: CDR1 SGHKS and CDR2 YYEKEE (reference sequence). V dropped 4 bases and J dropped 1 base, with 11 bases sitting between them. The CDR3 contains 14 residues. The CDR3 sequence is CASSPGRTQETQYF. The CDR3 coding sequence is TGTGCCAGCAGCCCGGGACGTACCCAAGAGACCCAGTACTTC.

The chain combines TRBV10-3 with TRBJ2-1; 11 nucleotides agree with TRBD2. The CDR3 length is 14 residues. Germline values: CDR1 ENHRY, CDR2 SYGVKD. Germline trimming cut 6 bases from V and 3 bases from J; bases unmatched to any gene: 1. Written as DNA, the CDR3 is TGTGCCATCAGAGGACTAGCGGGCTACAATGAGCAGTTCTTC. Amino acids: CAIRGLAGYNEQFF.

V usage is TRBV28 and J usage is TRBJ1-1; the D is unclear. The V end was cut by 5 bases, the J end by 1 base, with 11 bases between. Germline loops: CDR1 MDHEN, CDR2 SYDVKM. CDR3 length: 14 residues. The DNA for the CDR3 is TGTGCCAGCAGTGGACTATTCTCGAACACTGAAGCTTTCTTT. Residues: CASSGLFSNTEAFF.

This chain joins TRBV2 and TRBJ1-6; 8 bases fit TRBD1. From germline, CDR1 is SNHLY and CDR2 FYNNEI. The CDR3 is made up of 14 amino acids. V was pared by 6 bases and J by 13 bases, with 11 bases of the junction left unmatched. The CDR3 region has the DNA TGTGCCAGCAGGGCTACAGGGGGAAGGGGGCCCCTCCACTTT. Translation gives CASRATGGRGPLHF.

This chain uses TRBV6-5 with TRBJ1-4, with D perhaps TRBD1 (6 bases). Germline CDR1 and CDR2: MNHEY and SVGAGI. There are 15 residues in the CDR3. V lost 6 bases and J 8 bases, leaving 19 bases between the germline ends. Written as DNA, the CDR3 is TGTGCCAGCAGAGGGGAGGGGGGATTGTGGGAAAAACTGTTTTTT. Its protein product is CASRGEGGLWEKLFF.

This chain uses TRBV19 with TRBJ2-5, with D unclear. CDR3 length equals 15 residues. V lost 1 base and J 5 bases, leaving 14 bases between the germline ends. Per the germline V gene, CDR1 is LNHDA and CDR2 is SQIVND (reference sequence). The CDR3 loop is CASSIAVGSMETQYF. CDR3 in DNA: TGTGCCAGTAGTATAGCGGTGGGCAGCATGGAGACCCAGTACTTC.

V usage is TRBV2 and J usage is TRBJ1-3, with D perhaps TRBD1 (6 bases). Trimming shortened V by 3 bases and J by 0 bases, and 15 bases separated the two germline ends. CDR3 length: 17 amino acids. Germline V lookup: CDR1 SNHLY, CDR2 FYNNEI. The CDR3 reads CASSERGRGVSGNTIYF. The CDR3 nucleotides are TGTGCCAGCAGTGAGAGGGGCAGGGGAGTCTCTGGAAACACCATATATTTT.

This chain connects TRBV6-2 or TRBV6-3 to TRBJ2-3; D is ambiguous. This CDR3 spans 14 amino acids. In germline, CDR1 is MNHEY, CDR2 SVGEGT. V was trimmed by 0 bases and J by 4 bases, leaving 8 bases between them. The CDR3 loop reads CASSYSAGSDTQYF. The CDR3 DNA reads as TGTGCCAGCAGTTACTCGGCCGGGTCAGATACGCAGTATTTT.